This T cell receptor beta chain was sequenced in a study of OX40 agonist ivuxolimab in advanced cancers. Overall study: Patients were infused with ivuxolimab every 2 weeks at 0.01 to 10 mg/kg. Hepatocellular carcinoma, melanoma, renal cell or head and neck cancer was diagnosed in the dose-escalation patients. Averaging 60 years in age, with a range of roughly 20 to 80, the cohort was 82.7% male.

Blood sampling was done at baseline, cycle 4 day 1, and cycle 7 day 1. The V end lost 0 bases, the J end lost 9 bases, and 13 bases lay between the germline ends. This CDR3 has 14 amino acids. Germline assignment: CDR1 KGHSH and CDR2 LQKENI. Libraries were prepared by immunoSEQ multiplex PCR; TCRdb keeps only in-frame clonotypes and omits some of them. The table records tens of thousands of clones, 80% to 90% of them present only once. The rearrangement links TRBV18 to TRBJ2-3; D unclear. The origin of this receptor is an adult with an advanced solid tumor such as melanoma, head and neck, liver or kidney cancer. The source material was CD4+ or CD8+ T cells sorted from blood, sampled in a trial of the OX40 agonist ivuxolimab. For the CDR3, the DNA is TGTGCCAGCTCACCACCGTCCGGTTTTAAAACGCAGTATTTT. As protein: CASSPPSGFKTQYF.